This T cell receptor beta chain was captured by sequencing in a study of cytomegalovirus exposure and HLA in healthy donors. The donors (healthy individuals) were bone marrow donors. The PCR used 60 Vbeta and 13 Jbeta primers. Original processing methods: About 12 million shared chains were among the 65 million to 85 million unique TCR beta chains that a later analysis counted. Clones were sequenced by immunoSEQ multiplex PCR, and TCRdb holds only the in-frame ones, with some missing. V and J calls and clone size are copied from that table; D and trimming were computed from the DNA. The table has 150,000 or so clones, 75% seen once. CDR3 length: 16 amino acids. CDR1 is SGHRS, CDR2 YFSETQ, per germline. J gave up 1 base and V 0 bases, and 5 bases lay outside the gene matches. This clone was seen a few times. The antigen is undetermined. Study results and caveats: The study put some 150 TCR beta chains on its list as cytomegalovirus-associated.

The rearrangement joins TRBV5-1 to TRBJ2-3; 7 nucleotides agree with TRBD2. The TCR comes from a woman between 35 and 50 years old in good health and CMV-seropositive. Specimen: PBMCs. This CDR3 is CASSLGAGVGTDTQYF. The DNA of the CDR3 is TGCGCCAGCAGCTTGGGTGCGGGAGTTGGCACAGATACGCAGTATTTT.